Sequencing of this T cell receptor beta chain was carried out in a study of blood T cells in healthy people across ages (dated by TCRdb to 2014 to 2015). As for the study more broadly: In model experiments, template switching captured roughly one uniquely barcoded TCR beta cDNA molecule for every two T cells. Using deep sequencing normalized with unique cDNA molecular identifiers, the study measured how TCR beta repertoire diversity changes with age. The donors were divided into four age groups: young (average about 15 years), middle-aged (about 39), aged (under 70) and long-lived (around 87). To avoid experimental bias, donors of different ages were randomly spread across the sequencing lanes. Using the same blood draw, the study looked at two additional independent replicas of 1 million unique cDNA reads for two donors, one aged 18 to 30 and the other aged 80 or older.

Donors were 35 to 40 systemically healthy Caucasian individuals from Russia aged about 6 to 100 years. Each donor gave 8 to 10 milliliters of peripheral blood, collected into EDTA-treated Vacutainer tubes. Ficoll-Paque density-gradient centrifugation was used to isolate PBMCs, with at least 6 million per sample. Total RNA was extracted from PBMCs with Trizol reagent, with at least 6 micrograms obtained per sample. The percentages of naive CD45RAhigh/CD27high T cells were determined by flow cytometry on a PBMC aliquot from every donor. The cysteine opens and the phenylalanine closes a CDR3 of 13 amino acids. The only DNA kept is the CDR3, 39 bases in frame from the first base. V gives up 1 base and J gives up 7 bases, and the segment between their germline ends measures 8 bases. Taken from the germline V gene, the CDR1 and CDR2 loops are SNHLY and FYNNEI. Of note for this clonotype: No cognate antigen has been identified for it. One base away there is no much larger clone; base qualities are not given.

The paper as a whole reports these results and caveats: The percentage of naive T cells measured by flow cytometry correlated strongly with observed TCR beta diversity. Bulk unsorted PBMC profiling prevented conclusive comparison of naive and antigen-experienced compartments. As age increased, observed TCR beta diversity per million T cells dropped in a roughly linear way, and a significant reduction was already evident by age 40. Total diversity estimates from one million sequenced T cells were considered lower bounds and underestimates. The CMV infection status of donors was not known, potentially confounding age-related changes in expanded clonotypes. Compared with the aged group, the long-lived group had more naive CD4+ T cells, fewer expanded clones and increased TCR diversity, suggesting age selection.

The library was produced with 5' RACE. The sequencer was an Illumina HiSeq 2500. A second PCR of 7 to 11 cycles was run with a J-beta primer mix and a sample-barcoded 5' primer. A unique molecular identifier was introduced onto each TCR beta cDNA molecule by a template-switch 5' adaptor carrying 12 random nucleotides. Each sample yielded at least 3 million CDR3-containing paired-end reads. First-strand cDNA was synthesized from all RNA with the Mint cDNA synthesis kit, primed by a TRBC-specific oligonucleotide. Following uracil-DNA glycosylase treatment, a first 18-cycle PCR with universal primers M1SS and BC2_uni_R was performed on all cDNA. The authors' analysis ran thus. For normalization, 1 million high-quality reads were randomly selected from each sample, with every read carrying a distinct molecular identifier. Reads sharing molecular identifiers were discarded rather than binned into consensus sequences. MiTCR, with a Q25 quality threshold and the strictest error-elimination algorithm, was used for CDR3 identification, clonotype clustering and error correction. A nonparametric unseen species model with Euler transformation was used to estimate a lower bound on total TCR beta diversity. The raw public reads went through TCRdb reprocessing: fastp at Q25, MiXCR clone calling, in-frame beta chains kept. Each entry is one CDR3 protein sequence, shown with its most common DNA and genes. These V and J calls derive from TCRdb rather than the authors' analysis. Recorded for this sample are under 2 million distinct CDR3 sequences; 34% of them occurred a single time. The ten largest clonotypes hold 11% of the sample.

The TCR sequence derives from a woman younger than 45 in good health. Here the chain combines TRBV2 and TRBJ2-1; the D gene is perhaps TRBD1 or TRBD2, each of them matching over 5 bases. The material sequenced was blood. The nucleotide sequence is TGTGCCAGCAGTGAAGAGTGGGGGAATGAGCAGTTCTTC. This translates into CASSEEWGNEQFF.